A selection of T cell receptor beta chains follows, all from one sample in a study of blood T cells in healthy people across ages. TCRdb used MiXCR to reprocess the 5' RACE reads, holding one entry per CDR3 protein. This sample has 920,000 or so distinct CDR3 sequences, with 40% to 45% found just once. Sequenced input: blood. These receptors all come from a woman aged 55-70 years in good health. CDR3s include the opening cysteine and the closing phenylalanine or tryptophan. Fields, in order: clone size, D gene, V gene, J gene, CDR3 protein, CDR3 DNA. D genes are given only for firm matches. Size is stated for part of the rows, as once, few or many counts, or as a class when the clone is expanded.

many	.	TRBV29-1	TRBJ2-1	CSVAGTSNTYNEQFF	TGCAGCGTTGCCGGGACTTCAAATACCTACAATGAGCAGTTCTTC
few	TRBD1	TRBV29-1	TRBJ1-2	CSVERGPNYGYTF	TGCAGCGTTGAAAGGGGGCCTAACTATGGCTACACCTTC
few	.	TRBV4-1	TRBJ2-3	CARYPGLRTDTQYF	TGCGCCAGATACCCGGGACTCCGCACAGATACGCAGTATTTT
.	TRBD1	TRBV30	TRBJ1-2	CAWSTTDRGSGYTF	TGTGCCTGGAGTACAACCGACAGGGGTAGTGGCTACACCTTC
.	.	TRBV2	TRBJ1-2	CASSWQGTNYGYTF	TGTGCCAGCAGTTGGCAGGGAACTAACTATGGCTACACCTTC
.	.	TRBV14	TRBJ2-1	CASSQDPAGRNEQFF	TGTGCCAGCAGCCAAGATCCAGCGGGTCGGAATGAGCAGTTCTTC
.	.	TRBV7-2	TRBJ2-7	CASSLGRAETYEQYF	TGTGCCAGCAGCCTGGGGCGAGCCGAAACCTACGAGCAGTACTTC
.	.	TRBV2	TRBJ1-2	CASSDGIGYTF	TGTGCCAGCAGTGATGGAATCGGCTACACCTTC
.	TRBD2	TRBV20-1	TRBJ2-5	CSARVAGRDQETQYF	TGCAGTGCTAGGGTAGCGGGACGGGACCAAGAGACCCAGTACTTC
few	TRBD1	TRBV4-1	TRBJ1-6	CASSQAGQGRDSPLHF	TGCGCCAGCAGCCAAGCCGGACAGGGGAGGGATTCACCCCTCCACTTT
few	TRBD1	TRBV12-3/TRBV12-4	TRBJ2-7	CASSPYAGGAEQYF	TGTGCCAGCAGTCCCTACGCAGGGGGCGCGGAGCAGTACTTC
.	.	TRBV27	TRBJ2-7	CASSGLRGYEQYF	TGTGCCAGCAGTGGGCTAAGGGGGTACGAGCAGTACTTC
.	.	TRBV27	TRBJ2-1	CASSYTGSSYNEQFF	TGTGCCAGCAGCTACACTGGCAGCTCCTACAATGAGCAGTTCTTC
.	.	TRBV10-1	TRBJ2-2	CASRGLGPGELFF	TGCGCCAGCAGAGGTCTCGGACCCGGGGAGCTGTTTTTT
few	.	TRBV7-2	TRBJ2-7	CASSLSPASYEQYF	TGTGCCAGCAGCCTAAGCCCCGCTTCCTACGAGCAGTACTTC
.	TRBD2	TRBV29-1	TRBJ2-2	CSARLAAGGELFF	TGCAGTGCCCGACTAGCGGCTGGCGGGGAGCTGTTTTTT
once	.	TRBV4-1	TRBJ1-1	CASSQGIRGGTEAFF	TGCGCCAGCAGCCAAGGGATTAGGGGGGGCACTGAAGCTTTCTTT
.	TRBD2	TRBV20-1	TRBJ2-1	CSARGLARFNEQFF	TGCAGTGCCCGGGGACTAGCGAGGTTCAATGAGCAGTTCTTC
few	.	TRBV7-6	TRBJ2-7	CASSLDRAGKGGYEQYF	TGTGCCAGCAGCTTAGATCGAGCGGGCAAAGGGGGCTACGAGCAGTACTTC
many	.	TRBV7-2	TRBJ2-3	CASSKGGGTDTQYF	TGTGCCAGCAGCAAGGGGGGGGGCACAGATACGCAGTATTTT
.	TRBD1	TRBV7-9	TRBJ1-6	CASSTRQGGALHF	TGTGCCAGCAGCACTAGACAGGGAGGGGCCCTCCACTTT
once	TRBD1	TRBV9	TRBJ2-2	CASSVVGQGKSPSDTGELFF	TGTGCCAGCAGCGTAGTCGGACAGGGGAAATCCCCCTCGGACACCGGGGAGCTGTTTTTT
.	.	TRBV28	TRBJ2-3	CASSVSGRDTQYF	TGTGCCAGCAGTGTAAGCGGGCGTGATACGCAGTATTTT
few	.	TRBV29-1	TRBJ2-7	CSVADFNYEQYF	TGCAGCGTTGCGGACTTTAACTACGAGCAGTACTTC
.	TRBD1	TRBV7-9	TRBJ2-1	CASIQGASNEQFF	TGTGCCAGCATCCAGGGGGCCAGCAATGAGCAGTTCTTC
.	TRBD2	TRBV2	TRBJ2-7	CASSEVPPGLDAYEQYF	TGTGCCAGCAGTGAAGTCCCACCGGGACTAGACGCCTACGAGCAGTACTTC
.	.	TRBV10-3	TRBJ2-3	CAVADLAGKASTDTQYF	TGTGCCGTCGCGGACTTGGCCGGGAAGGCTAGCACAGATACGCAGTATTTT
few	TRBD1	TRBV12-3/TRBV12-4	TRBJ2-5	CASSLDRGLEYF	TGTGCCAGCAGTTTAGACAGGGGGCTAGAGTACTTC
.	.	TRBV18	TRBJ2-7	CASSKPGTPYEQYF	TGTGCCAGCTCAAAACCTGGGACACCCTACGAGCAGTACTTC
.	TRBD2	TRBV11-2	TRBJ2-7	CASSLGGYGRAHEQYF	TGTGCCAGCAGCTTAGGAGGGTACGGGAGGGCACACGAGCAGTACTTC
.	.	TRBV7-8	TRBJ2-3	CASSFAGISTDTQYF	TGTGCCAGCAGCTTCGCAGGGATTAGCACAGATACGCAGTATTTT
.	TRBD2	TRBV5-1	TRBJ2-5	CASSLALAGGYETQYF	TGCGCCAGCAGCTTGGCCTTAGCGGGAGGGTATGAGACCCAGTACTTC
.	TRBD2	TRBV24-1	TRBJ2-5	CATSDRTSGQWAYNEQYF	TGTGCCACCAGTGATAGGACTAGCGGGCAATGGGCCTACAATGAGCAGTACTTC
.	TRBD1	TRBV6-2/TRBV6-3	TRBJ2-1	CASSKPGTVYYNEQFF	TGTGCCAGCAGTAAACCCGGGACAGTTTATTACAATGAGCAGTTCTTC
.	.	TRBV4-1	TRBJ2-7	CASSQVTGREQYF	TGCGCCAGCAGCCAAGTTACCGGCAGGGAGCAGTACTTC
few	.	TRBV30	TRBJ1-2	CAWSVGLYGYTF	TGTGCCTGGAGTGTGGGTCTCTATGGCTACACCTTC
few	TRBD2	TRBV20-1	TRBJ2-7	CSASSSTSGRGGWNEQYF	TGCAGTGCTAGCTCCTCGACTAGCGGGAGGGGAGGATGGAACGAGCAGTACTTC
.	.	TRBV12-3/TRBV12-4	TRBJ2-4	CASTTEGEQYF	TGTGCCAGCACGACCGAAGGGGAGCAGTACTTC
few	TRBD2	TRBV28	TRBJ2-3	CASSGREETDTQYF	TGTGCCAGCAGTGGTCGGGAGGAGACAGATACGCAGTATTTT
few	.	TRBV18	TRBJ2-1	CASSPVANNEQFF	TGTGCCAGCTCACCAGTGGCCAACAATGAGCAGTTCTTC
.	.	TRBV25-1	TRBJ2-7	CASSDLATYEQYF	TGTGCCAGCAGCGACCTAGCAACCTACGAGCAGTACTTC
.	TRBD2	TRBV7-2	TRBJ2-7	CASSAKAGETYNEQYF	TGTGCCAGCAGCGCAAAAGCGGGGGAGACCTACAATGAGCAGTACTTC
many	.	TRBV6-2/TRBV6-3	TRBJ2-3	CASSFEQSDYTQYF	TGTGCCAGCAGTTTTGAGCAGTCGGACTATACGCAGTATTTT
.	TRBD2	TRBV5-1	TRBJ2-7	CASSRIAGNYEQYF	TGCGCCAGCAGCAGGATAGCGGGGAACTACGAGCAGTACTTC
.	.	TRBV6-6	TRBJ1-4	CASKGNEKLFF	TGTGCCAGCAAGGGTAATGAAAAACTGTTTTTT
.	.	TRBV7-3	TRBJ1-1	CVSSQRGGTEAFF	TGTGTCAGCAGCCAGAGGGGTGGCACTGAAGCTTTCTTT
.	.	TRBV28	TRBJ2-7	CASSSTATVYEQYF	TGTGCCAGCAGTTCGACAGCGACGGTCTACGAGCAGTACTTC
.	TRBD1	TRBV28	TRBJ2-3	CASSLSGTGSTDTQYF	TGTGCCAGCAGTTTATCCGGGACAGGCAGCACAGATACGCAGTATTTT
.	TRBD2	TRBV5-1	TRBJ2-7	CASSPNPGTSGSYEQYF	TGCGCCAGCAGCCCTAATCCCGGGACTAGCGGGAGCTACGAGCAGTACTTC
.	TRBD1	TRBV20-1	TRBJ2-7	CSASTGVGSYEQYF	TGCAGTGCCTCGACAGGGGTCGGCTCCTACGAGCAGTACTTC
.	TRBD1	TRBV29-1	TRBJ2-1	CSVAAGQGGNNEQFF	TGCAGCGTTGCCGCCGGACAGGGGGGGAACAATGAGCAGTTCTTC
.	.	TRBV15	TRBJ2-1	CATSTVLGGVDNEQFF	TGTGCCACCAGCACTGTCTTGGGGGGAGTTGATAATGAGCAGTTCTTC
few	.	TRBV5-6	TRBJ2-4	CASSLEPRRNIQYF	TGTGCCAGCAGCTTGGAACCCCGAAGGAACATTCAGTACTTC
many	.	TRBV7-2	TRBJ2-5	CASSLVSLQQETQYF	TGTGCCAGCAGCTTAGTCTCACTCCAACAAGAGACCCAGTACTTC
few	.	TRBV12-3/TRBV12-4	TRBJ2-3	CASSWTTDTQYF	TGTGCCAGCAGTTGGACAACAGATACGCAGTATTTT
.	.	TRBV12-3/TRBV12-4	TRBJ1-2	CASSLSGWEGTYGYTF	TGTGCCAGCAGTTTGTCTGGGTGGGAGGGTACCTATGGCTACACCTTC
.	TRBD1	TRBV18	TRBJ2-2	CASSPRQGARIFAGELFF	TGTGCCAGCTCACCCCGACAGGGGGCGCGAATTTTCGCCGGGGAGCTGTTTTTT
few	.	TRBV9	TRBJ2-4	CASSVGRTVAKNIQYF	TGTGCCAGCAGCGTGGGCCGGACAGTAGCCAAAAACATTCAGTACTTC
few	.	TRBV27	TRBJ2-7	CASSLRWDLAYEQYF	TGTGCCAGCAGTTTAAGGTGGGACCTAGCCTACGAGCAGTACTTC
few	.	TRBV7-2	TRBJ2-7	CASSPLDAYEQYF	TGTGCCAGCAGCCCTCTGGACGCGTACGAGCAGTACTTC